This is a list of T cell receptor beta chains from one sample in a study of spatial heterogeneity in lung cancer. Each CDR3 protein gets one entry after TCRdb re-called the 5' RACE reads with MiXCR. The top ten clones hold 3.5% to 5% of a sample with about 10,000 distinct CDR3 sequences, 20% to 25% of them seen once. The specimen comprised PBMCs, sampled at follow-up. The receptors come from a female donor with early-stage non-small cell lung cancer. Each CDR3 is given with its conserved first and last residue. A D gene is named only where the DNA matches it firmly. The size entry is marked missing in some rows and otherwise reads once, few, many or a size class.

cdr3_aa: CASSVAQRETQYF
cdr3_nt: TGTGCCAGCAGCGTAGCCCAGCGGGAGACCCAGTACTTC
d_call: .
j_call: TRBJ2-5
v_call: TRBV9
clone_size: .

cdr3_aa: CASSGSGSNHNEQFF
cdr3_nt: TGTGCCAGCAGTGGGAGCGGGAGTAATCACAATGAGCAGTTCTTC
d_call: TRBD2
j_call: TRBJ2-1
v_call: TRBV2
clone_size: few

cdr3_aa: CASSQNNGLAGVFGELFF
cdr3_nt: TGTGCCAGCAGCCAAAACAACGGACTAGCGGGAGTGTTCGGGGAGCTGTTTTTT
d_call: TRBD2
j_call: TRBJ2-2
v_call: TRBV3-1
clone_size: few

cdr3_aa: CASSESTETQYF
cdr3_nt: TGTGCCAGCAGTGAATCTACAGAGACCCAGTACTTC
d_call: .
j_call: TRBJ2-5
v_call: TRBV6-1
clone_size: few

cdr3_aa: CSADRSTDTQYF
cdr3_nt: TGCAGCGCGGACAGGAGCACAGATACGCAGTATTTT
d_call: TRBD1
j_call: TRBJ2-3
v_call: TRBV29-1
clone_size: .

cdr3_aa: CASSPAAGTAIQWETQYF
cdr3_nt: TGTGCCAGCAGCCCTGCCGCCGGGACTGCGATACAATGGGAGACCCAGTACTTC
d_call: .
j_call: TRBJ2-5
v_call: TRBV14
clone_size: medium-sized

cdr3_aa: CSVGPGASGRTDTQYF
cdr3_nt: TGCAGCGTTGGGCCCGGGGCTAGCGGGAGGACAGATACGCAGTATTTT
d_call: TRBD2
j_call: TRBJ2-3
v_call: TRBV29-1
clone_size: medium-sized

cdr3_aa: CASSLNGGETQYF
cdr3_nt: TGTGCCAGTAGTCTAAACGGAGGAGAGACCCAGTACTTC
d_call: .
j_call: TRBJ2-5
v_call: TRBV19
clone_size: few

cdr3_aa: CASSALAGGAKITDTQYF
cdr3_nt: TGTGCCAGCAGTGCGCTAGCGGGAGGGGCTAAGATCACAGATACGCAGTATTTT
d_call: TRBD2
j_call: TRBJ2-3
v_call: TRBV25-1
clone_size: few

cdr3_aa: CSVGERMTYNEQFF
cdr3_nt: TGCAGCGTTGGGGAGAGGATGACCTACAATGAGCAGTTCTTC
d_call: .
j_call: TRBJ2-1
v_call: TRBV29-1
clone_size: .

cdr3_aa: CASNPLAGAGELFF
cdr3_nt: TGTGCCAGTAACCCACTAGCGGGGGCCGGGGAGCTGTTTTTT
d_call: TRBD2
j_call: TRBJ2-2
v_call: TRBV19
clone_size: few

cdr3_aa: CASRSPGLATYEQYF
cdr3_nt: TGTGCCAGCAGATCACCGGGACTAGCCACCTACGAGCAGTACTTC
d_call: TRBD2
j_call: TRBJ2-7
v_call: TRBV28
clone_size: .

cdr3_aa: CASSFLGTGYNSPLHF
cdr3_nt: TGTGCCAGCAGTTTTCTTGGGACAGGGTATAATTCACCCCTCCACTTT
d_call: TRBD1
j_call: TRBJ1-6
v_call: TRBV28
clone_size: .

cdr3_aa: CASQDRGSEQYF
cdr3_nt: TGTGCCAGCCAGGACAGGGGGAGTGAGCAGTACTTC
d_call: TRBD1
j_call: TRBJ2-7
v_call: TRBV25-1
clone_size: .

cdr3_aa: CASRSRENTGELFF
cdr3_nt: TGTGCCAGCAGGTCTCGGGAGAACACCGGGGAGCTGTTTTTT
d_call: .
j_call: TRBJ2-2
v_call: TRBV6-5
clone_size: .

cdr3_aa: CASSYPPPYYNEQFF
cdr3_nt: TGTGCCAGCAGTTATCCCCCCCCCTACTACAATGAGCAGTTCTTC
d_call: .
j_call: TRBJ2-1
v_call: TRBV6-2/TRBV6-3
clone_size: few

cdr3_aa: CASRGLSGAVSDTQYF
cdr3_nt: TGTGCCAGCAGAGGGCTTTCCGGGGCCGTGTCAGATACGCAGTATTTT
d_call: .
j_call: TRBJ2-3
v_call: TRBV6-5
clone_size: .

cdr3_aa: CASSSPTGRSPYNEQFF
cdr3_nt: TGTGCCAGCAGTTCTCCCACAGGACGAAGTCCCTACAATGAGCAGTTCTTC
d_call: .
j_call: TRBJ2-1
v_call: TRBV28
clone_size: .

cdr3_aa: CSARASFGGSDEQYF
cdr3_nt: TGCAGTGCTAGAGCATCTTTTGGGGGATCGGACGAGCAGTACTTC
d_call: .
j_call: TRBJ2-7
v_call: TRBV20-1
clone_size: .

cdr3_aa: CASSFQGADEKLFF
cdr3_nt: TGCGCCAGCAGCTTCCAGGGGGCAGATGAAAAACTGTTTTTT
d_call: TRBD1
j_call: TRBJ1-4
v_call: TRBV5-1
clone_size: few

cdr3_aa: CSVLGGSYEQYF
cdr3_nt: TGCAGCGTCCTTGGTGGCAGCTACGAGCAGTACTTC
d_call: .
j_call: TRBJ2-7
v_call: TRBV29-1
clone_size: .

cdr3_aa: CASSSGGVRNEQFF
cdr3_nt: TGTGCCAGCAGTTCGGGAGGAGTCCGCAATGAGCAGTTCTTC
d_call: TRBD2
j_call: TRBJ2-1
v_call: TRBV28
clone_size: few

cdr3_aa: CASSLSAREQFF
cdr3_nt: TGTGCCAGCAGCTTATCGGCTCGCGAGCAGTTCTTC
d_call: .
j_call: TRBJ2-1
v_call: TRBV7-9
clone_size: .

cdr3_aa: CAGSGRASGANVLTF
cdr3_nt: TGTGCCGGTAGCGGGAGGGCCTCTGGGGCCAACGTCCTGACTTTC
d_call: TRBD2
j_call: TRBJ2-6
v_call: TRBV2
clone_size: medium-sized

cdr3_aa: CSVVLPAYEQYF
cdr3_nt: TGCAGCGTTGTACTCCCCGCCTACGAGCAGTACTTC
d_call: .
j_call: TRBJ2-7
v_call: TRBV29-1
clone_size: .

cdr3_aa: CASRNQGYTEAFF
cdr3_nt: TGTGCCAGCAGGAATCAGGGATACACTGAAGCTTTCTTT
d_call: .
j_call: TRBJ1-1
v_call: TRBV6-6
clone_size: few

cdr3_aa: CASSRTVRDRAQFF
cdr3_nt: TGCGCCAGCAGCCGTACGGTGCGGGATAGAGCGCAGTTCTTC
d_call: .
j_call: TRBJ2-1
v_call: TRBV5-1
clone_size: medium-sized

cdr3_aa: CASILQSGGYTGELFF
cdr3_nt: TGTGCCAGCATTTTACAATCGGGGGGATACACCGGGGAGCTGTTTTTT
d_call: TRBD2
j_call: TRBJ2-2
v_call: TRBV12-3/TRBV12-4
clone_size: .

cdr3_aa: CAISSAQETQYF
cdr3_nt: TGTGCCATCAGTTCGGCCCAAGAGACCCAGTACTTC
d_call: .
j_call: TRBJ2-5
v_call: TRBV10-3
clone_size: few

cdr3_aa: CASSLRDRDIGYTF
cdr3_nt: TGTGCCAGCAGCTTAAGGGACAGGGATATTGGCTACACCTTC
d_call: TRBD1
j_call: TRBJ1-2
v_call: TRBV7-2
clone_size: .

cdr3_aa: CATRAPETGTSGDNEQFF
cdr3_nt: TGTGCCACCCGAGCGCCGGAGACCGGGACTAGCGGGGACAATGAGCAGTTCTTC
d_call: TRBD2
j_call: TRBJ2-1
v_call: TRBV19
clone_size: few

cdr3_aa: CASSQETFLAQYF
cdr3_nt: TGCGCCAGCAGCCAAGAGACATTCCTGGCGCAGTACTTC
d_call: .
j_call: TRBJ2-7
v_call: TRBV4-3
clone_size: .

cdr3_aa: CATWAPGGSPEQFF
cdr3_nt: TGTGCCACCTGGGCCCCGGGAGGTTCGCCTGAGCAGTTCTTC
d_call: TRBD2
j_call: TRBJ2-1
v_call: TRBV27
clone_size: few

cdr3_aa: CASSLSRLASYEQYF
cdr3_nt: TGTGCCAGCAGTTTATCGAGGCTAGCTTCCTACGAGCAGTACTTC
d_call: .
j_call: TRBJ2-7
v_call: TRBV27
clone_size: medium-sized

cdr3_aa: CSVGVGASSYNEQFF
cdr3_nt: TGCAGCGTTGGAGTGGGAGCCAGCTCCTACAATGAGCAGTTCTTC
d_call: .
j_call: TRBJ2-1
v_call: TRBV29-1
clone_size: .

cdr3_aa: CASSPMRTGQGEAGANVLTF
cdr3_nt: TGTGCCAGCAGCCCAATGCGAACTGGACAGGGGGAAGCCGGGGCCAACGTCCTGACTTTC
d_call: TRBD1
j_call: TRBJ2-6
v_call: TRBV7-3
clone_size: few

cdr3_aa: CASSLSGSYGYTF
cdr3_nt: TGTGCCAGCAGTTTATCCGGAAGCTATGGCTACACCTTC
d_call: .
j_call: TRBJ1-2
v_call: TRBV28
clone_size: .

cdr3_aa: CASSSRVGTDTQYF
cdr3_nt: TGTGCCAGCAGTTCTCGAGTCGGGACAGATACGCAGTATTTT
d_call: .
j_call: TRBJ2-3
v_call: TRBV14
clone_size: .

cdr3_aa: CASSLTGPTDTQYF
cdr3_nt: TGTGCCAGCAGCTTAACAGGGCCCACAGATACGCAGTATTTT
d_call: .
j_call: TRBJ2-3
v_call: TRBV7-6
clone_size: medium-sized

cdr3_aa: CASSAEVYEQYF
cdr3_nt: TGTGCCAGCAGCGCAGAGGTGTACGAGCAGTACTTC
d_call: .
j_call: TRBJ2-7
v_call: TRBV28
clone_size: few